This T cell receptor (beta chain) was captured in a study of T cell changes during pregnancy in multiple sclerosis. TCRdb's copy holds only in-frame clones and misses some; the assay was immunoSEQ multiplex PCR. This sample has under 70,000 clones, with 92% found just once. This sequence originates from a female donor with multiple sclerosis, enrolled in a pregnancy study. Sequenced material: CD4+ T cells from peripheral blood mononuclear cells, taken after pregnancy.

CDR3 coding DNA: TGTGCCAGCAGCAGAGCGGGGTTCGGCAATGAGCAGTTCTTC. Amino acid sequence: CASSRAGFGNEQFF. V gene TRBV2 combines with J gene TRBJ2-1; 7 positions agree with TRBD2. Trimming took 6 bases from V and 6 from J; bases not matched to a gene: 8. From germline, CDR1 is SNHLY and CDR2 FYNNEI. This CDR3 has 14 residues.